This T cell receptor (beta chain) is drawn from a study of shared clonotypes between healthy human individuals. From germline, CDR1 is KGHSH and CDR2 LQKENI. The V and J ends lost 1 base and 8 bases respectively, with 6 bases between them. This CDR3 contains 12 residues. In regard to this clone: What it binds is unknown. Different DNA sequences within this sample yield the same CDR3.

Measured with immunoSEQ multiplex PCR; TCRdb has only the in-frame clones, and not every one. The top ten hold 0.1% to 0.15% of the sample, which has over 2 million clones, roughly 96% seen once. Study-wide findings and caveats: On the whole, naive subsets had larger estimated richness than memory subsets had. Collection of samples was limited to blood; tissue repertoires likely differ.

The origin of this receptor is a man between 18 and 29 years old in good health. Sequencing was carried out using naive CD4+ T cells sorted from blood. Subset noted: CD45RA+ positively selected. The gene calls are TRBV18 and TRBJ2-1; possible D gene TRBD1, 5 bases. The CDR3 spells CASSPLTDEQFF. In nucleotides, the CDR3 is TGTGCCAGCTCACCACTGACAGATGAGCAGTTCTTC.